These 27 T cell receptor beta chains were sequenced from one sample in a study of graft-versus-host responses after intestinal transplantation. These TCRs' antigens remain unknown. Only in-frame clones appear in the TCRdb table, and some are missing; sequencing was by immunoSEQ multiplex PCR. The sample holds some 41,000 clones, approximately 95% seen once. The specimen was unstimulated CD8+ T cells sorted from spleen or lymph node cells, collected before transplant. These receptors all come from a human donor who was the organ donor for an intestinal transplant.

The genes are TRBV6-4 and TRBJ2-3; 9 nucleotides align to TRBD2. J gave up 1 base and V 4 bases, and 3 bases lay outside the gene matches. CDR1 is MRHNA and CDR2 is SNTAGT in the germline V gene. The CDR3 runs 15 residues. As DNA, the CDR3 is TGTGCCAGCAGTGTTTCTAGCGGGGGCACAGATACGCAGTATTTT. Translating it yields CASSVSSGGTDTQYF.

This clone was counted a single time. CDR3 nucleotides: TGTGCCAGCAGCTTAGACAGGTTTAATGAAAAACTGTTTTTT. Translating gives CASSLDRFNEKLFF. V gene TRBV7-2 combines with J gene TRBJ1-4, with D maybe TRBD1 (5 bases). The V end was cut by 1 base, the J end by 4 bases, with 7 bases between. The length of the CDR3 is 14 residues. Germline-derived CDR1 and CDR2 are SGHTA and FQGNSA.

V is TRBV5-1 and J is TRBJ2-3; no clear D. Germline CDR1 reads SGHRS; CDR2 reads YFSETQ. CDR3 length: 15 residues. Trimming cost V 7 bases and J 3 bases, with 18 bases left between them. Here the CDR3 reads CASGAEWGLTDTQYF. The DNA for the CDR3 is TGCGCCAGCGGTGCTGAGTGGGGTTTAACAGATACGCAGTATTTT. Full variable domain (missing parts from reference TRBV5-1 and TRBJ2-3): KAGVTQTPRYLIKTRGQQVTLSCSPISGHRSVSWYQQTPGQGLQFLFEYFSETQRNKGNFPGRFSGRQFSNSRSEMNVSTLELGDSALYLCASGAEWGLTDTQYFGPGTRLTVL.

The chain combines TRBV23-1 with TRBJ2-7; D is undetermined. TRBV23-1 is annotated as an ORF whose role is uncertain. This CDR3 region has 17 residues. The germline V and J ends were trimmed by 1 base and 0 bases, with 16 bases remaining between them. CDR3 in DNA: TGCGCCAGCAGTCAATTCGTCGGCCCCAGGAGCTCCTACGAGCAGTACTTC. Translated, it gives CASSQFVGPRSSYEQYF.

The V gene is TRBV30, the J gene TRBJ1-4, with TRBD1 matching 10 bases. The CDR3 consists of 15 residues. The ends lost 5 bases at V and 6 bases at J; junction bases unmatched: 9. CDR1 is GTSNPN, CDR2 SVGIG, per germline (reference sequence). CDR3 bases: TGTGCCTGGGACACGGGACAGGGGATACATGAAAAACTGTTTTTT. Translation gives CAWDTGQGIHEKLFF.

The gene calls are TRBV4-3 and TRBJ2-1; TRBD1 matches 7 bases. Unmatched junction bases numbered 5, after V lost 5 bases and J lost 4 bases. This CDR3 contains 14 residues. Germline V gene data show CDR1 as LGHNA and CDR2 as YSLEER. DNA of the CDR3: TGCGCCAGCAGCAAAGGGGGCGGGTACAATGAGCAGTTCTTC. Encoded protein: CASSKGGGYNEQFF.

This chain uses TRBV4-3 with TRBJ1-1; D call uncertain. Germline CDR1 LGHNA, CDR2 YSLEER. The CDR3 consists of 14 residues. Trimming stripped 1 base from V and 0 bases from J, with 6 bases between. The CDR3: CASSQGQMNTEAFF. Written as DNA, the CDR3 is TGCGCCAGCAGCCAAGGACAAATGAACACTGAAGCTTTCTTT.

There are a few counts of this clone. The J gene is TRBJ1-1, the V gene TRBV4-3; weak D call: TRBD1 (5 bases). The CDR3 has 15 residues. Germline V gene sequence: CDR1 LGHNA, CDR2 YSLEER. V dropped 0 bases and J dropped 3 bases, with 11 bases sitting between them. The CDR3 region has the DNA TGCGCCAGCAGCCAAGATCGAAGGGGTTACACTGAAGCTTTCTTT. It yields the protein CASSQDRRGYTEAFF.

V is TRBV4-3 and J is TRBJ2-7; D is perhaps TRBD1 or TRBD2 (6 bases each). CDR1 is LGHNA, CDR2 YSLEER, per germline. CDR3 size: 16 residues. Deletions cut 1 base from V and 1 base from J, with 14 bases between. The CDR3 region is CASSQAAQGRSYEQYF. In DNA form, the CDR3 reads TGCGCCAGCAGCCAAGCAGCCCAGGGGAGGTCCTACGAGCAGTACTTC.

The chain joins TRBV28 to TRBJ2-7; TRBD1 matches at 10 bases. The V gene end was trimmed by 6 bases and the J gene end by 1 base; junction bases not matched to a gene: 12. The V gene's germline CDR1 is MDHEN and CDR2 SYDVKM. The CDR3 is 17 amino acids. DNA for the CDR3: TGTGCCAGCAGACCCTGGACAGGGGGAGTCGAGTCCTACGAGCAGTACTTC. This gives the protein CASRPWTGGVESYEQYF.

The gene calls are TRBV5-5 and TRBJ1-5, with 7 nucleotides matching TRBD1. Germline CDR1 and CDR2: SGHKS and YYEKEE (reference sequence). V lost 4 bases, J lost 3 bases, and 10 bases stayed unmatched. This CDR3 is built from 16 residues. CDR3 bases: TGTGCCAGCAGCGCCGATACAGGGGATCTCAATCAGCCCCAGCATTTT. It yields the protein CASSADTGDLNQPQHF.

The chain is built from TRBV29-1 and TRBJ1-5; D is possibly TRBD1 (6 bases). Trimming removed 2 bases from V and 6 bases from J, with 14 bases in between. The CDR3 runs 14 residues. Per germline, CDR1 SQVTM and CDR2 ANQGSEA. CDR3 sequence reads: CSVETGQGSQPQHF. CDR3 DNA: TGCAGCGTTGAAACGGGACAAGGGAGTCAGCCCCAGCATTTT.

The CDR3 sequence is CASSETGASREYF. Written as DNA, the CDR3 is TGTGCCAGCAGCGAAACTGGAGCCTCCAGGGAGTACTTC. This rearrangement joins TRBV9 to TRBJ2-7; D is possibly TRBD1 (5 bases). Per the germline V gene, CDR1 is SGDLS and CDR2 is YYNGEE. The CDR3 consists of 13 residues. V lost 3 bases, J lost 11 bases, and 18 bases lay in between.

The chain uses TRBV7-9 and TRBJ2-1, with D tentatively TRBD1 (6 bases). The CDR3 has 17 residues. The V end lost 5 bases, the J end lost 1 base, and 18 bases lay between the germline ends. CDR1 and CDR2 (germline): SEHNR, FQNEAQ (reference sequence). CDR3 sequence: CASSPRSPGVSYNEQFF. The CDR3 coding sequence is TGTGCCAGCAGCCCCCGTAGCCCAGGGGTATCCTACAATGAGCAGTTCTTC.

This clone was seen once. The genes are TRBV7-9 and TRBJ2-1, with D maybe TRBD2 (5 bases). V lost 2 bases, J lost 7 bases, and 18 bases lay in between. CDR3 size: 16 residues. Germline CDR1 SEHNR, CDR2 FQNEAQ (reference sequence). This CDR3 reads CASSLTPPGWSNEQFF. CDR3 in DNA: TGTGCCAGCAGCTTAACCCCCCCGGGGTGGTCGAATGAGCAGTTCTTC.

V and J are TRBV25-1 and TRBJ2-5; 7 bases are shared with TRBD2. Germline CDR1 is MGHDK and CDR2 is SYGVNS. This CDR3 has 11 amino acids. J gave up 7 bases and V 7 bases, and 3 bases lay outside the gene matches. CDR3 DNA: TGTGCCAGCACCCCGGGAGGGACCCAGTACTTC. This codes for CASTPGGTQYF.

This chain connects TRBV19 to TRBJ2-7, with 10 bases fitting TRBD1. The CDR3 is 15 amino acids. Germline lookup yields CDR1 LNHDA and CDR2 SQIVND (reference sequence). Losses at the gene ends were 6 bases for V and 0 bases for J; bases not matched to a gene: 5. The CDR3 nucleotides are TGTGCCAGTAGGGCGGGACAGGGGAGCTCCTACGAGCAGTACTTC. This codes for CASRAGQGSSYEQYF.

The CDR3 bases are TGTGCCACCAGCAGAGATGGTCTCAGGGGTAGCAATCAGCCCCAGCATTTT. Translated, it gives CATSRDGLRGSNQPQHF. The chain is built from TRBV15 and TRBJ1-5, with D perhaps matching TRBD1 (6 bases). Trimming cost V 0 bases and J 0 bases, with 12 bases left between them. Per germline, CDR1 LNHNV and CDR2 YYDKDF (reference sequence). The CDR3 covers 17 residues.

The CDR3 bases are TGTGCCAGCATTGGACCAGGACAGTCCTACGAGCAGTACTTC. This codes for CASIGPGQSYEQYF. This chain uses TRBV2 with TRBJ2-7; a possible D gene is TRBD1 (6 bases). Trimming pared 7 bases from V and 1 base from J, leaving 14 bases between. In germline, CDR1 is SNHLY, CDR2 FYNNEI. There are 14 residues in the CDR3.

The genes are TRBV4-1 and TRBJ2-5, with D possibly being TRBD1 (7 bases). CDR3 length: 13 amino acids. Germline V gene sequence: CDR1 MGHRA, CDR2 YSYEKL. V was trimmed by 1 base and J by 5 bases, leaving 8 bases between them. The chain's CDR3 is CASSQAGGETQYF. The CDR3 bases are TGCGCCAGCAGCCAAGCAGGGGGGGAGACCCAGTACTTC.

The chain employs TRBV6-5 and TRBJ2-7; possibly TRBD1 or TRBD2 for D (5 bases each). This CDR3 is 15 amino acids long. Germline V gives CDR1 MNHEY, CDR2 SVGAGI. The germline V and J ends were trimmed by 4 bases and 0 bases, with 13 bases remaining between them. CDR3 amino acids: CASSSPRDPSYEQYF. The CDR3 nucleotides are TGTGCCAGCAGTTCCCCCAGGGACCCCTCCTACGAGCAGTACTTC.

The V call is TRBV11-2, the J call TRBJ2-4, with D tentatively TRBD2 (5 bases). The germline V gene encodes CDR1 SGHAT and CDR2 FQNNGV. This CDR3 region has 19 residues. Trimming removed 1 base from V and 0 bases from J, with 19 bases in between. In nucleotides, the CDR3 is TGTGCCAGCAGCTTAGGGGCTCTTGAGGGCCCGCTAGCCAAAAACATTCAGTACTTC. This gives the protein CASSLGALEGPLAKNIQYF.

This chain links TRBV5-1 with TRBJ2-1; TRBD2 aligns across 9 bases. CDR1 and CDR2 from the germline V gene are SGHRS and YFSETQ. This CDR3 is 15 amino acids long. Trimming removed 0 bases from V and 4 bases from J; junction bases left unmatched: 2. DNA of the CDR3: TGCGCCAGCAGCTTGGACCTAGCGGGGTACAATGAGCAGTTCTTC. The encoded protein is CASSLDLAGYNEQFF.

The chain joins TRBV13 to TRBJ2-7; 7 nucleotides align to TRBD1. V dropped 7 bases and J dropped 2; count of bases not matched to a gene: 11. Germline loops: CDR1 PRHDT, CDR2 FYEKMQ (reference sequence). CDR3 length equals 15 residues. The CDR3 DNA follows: TGTGCCAGCACCTCCCAAGGGACAGCACCCTACGAGCAGTACTTC. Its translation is CASTSQGTAPYEQYF.

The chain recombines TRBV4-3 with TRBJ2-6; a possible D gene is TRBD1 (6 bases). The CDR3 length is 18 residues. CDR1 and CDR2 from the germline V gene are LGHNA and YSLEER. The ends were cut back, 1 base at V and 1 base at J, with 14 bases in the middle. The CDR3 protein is CASSQVRGYVSGANVLTF. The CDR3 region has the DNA TGCGCCAGCAGCCAAGTCAGGGGATACGTATCTGGGGCCAACGTCCTGACTTTC.

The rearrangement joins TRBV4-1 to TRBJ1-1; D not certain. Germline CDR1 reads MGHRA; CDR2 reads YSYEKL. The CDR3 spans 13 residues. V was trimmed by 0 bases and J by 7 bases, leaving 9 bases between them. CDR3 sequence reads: CASSQDRTFEAFF. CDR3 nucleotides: TGCGCCAGCAGCCAAGACAGAACCTTTGAAGCTTTCTTT.

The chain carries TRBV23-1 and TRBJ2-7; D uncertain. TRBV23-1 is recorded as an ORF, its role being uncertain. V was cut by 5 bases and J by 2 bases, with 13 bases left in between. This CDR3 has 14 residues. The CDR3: CASSAGPSPYEQYF. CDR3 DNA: TGCGCCAGCAGTGCCGGGCCCTCCCCCTACGAGCAGTACTTC.